This T cell receptor (beta chain) was recovered during a study of radiation and T cells in renal cell carcinoma. Findings of the study overall: Only small tumor regions of around 1 g were sampled. Without pretreatment biopsies, baseline tumor clonotype presence was undetermined.

This clone occurred a few times. No antigen is known for it. Trimming cost V 6 bases and J 4 bases, with 15 bases left between them. Germline V CDR1 and CDR2: MNHEY, SMNVEV (reference sequence). There are 14 residues in the CDR3. The protocol was immunoSEQ multiplex PCR, while the TCRdb copy is restricted to in-frame clones and leaves out a portion. The sample gives 15,000 to 20,000 clones, over 45% of which show up once; about an eighth is in the top ten. Treatment in this sample: 15 Gy SBRT to primary tumor, nephrectomy 4 weeks later. Nephrectomy followed 15 Gy stereotactic body radiation by 4 weeks.

The source was tumor tissue, collected from a patient whose treatment included radiotherapy and nephrectomy. This clonotype was sampled from a man in his fifties or sixties with renal cell carcinoma. This chain joins TRBV27 and TRBJ1-2, with D unresolved. Here the CDR3 DNA reads TGTGCCAGCAGCATGGGGTCGCGGGGCTATGGCTACACCTTC. Translating gives CASSMGSRGYGYTF.